Shown below are 20 T cell receptor beta chains from a single sample sequenced in a study of beta chain features in type 1 diabetes. Study-level findings and limits: Moderate yet significant TCRB CDR3 shortening was seen in Type 1 diabetes patients in all four CD4+ subsets.

Expressed TCRB transcripts were sequenced because the entire RNA isolate underwent reverse transcription. The repertoire was sequenced with immunoSEQ multiplex PCR; TCRdb's copy has only in-frame clones and lacks some. The repertoire holds about 160,000 clones, around 8.6% seen once, with over 0.5% in the top ten. The antigens of these receptors remain unknown. Sequencing was performed on central memory CD4+ T cells from blood. The receptors stem from a woman aged 18-29 years with type 1 diabetes.

This clone showed up just a few times. The V and J genes are TRBV2 and TRBJ2-6; a possible D gene is TRBD1 (5 bases). Germline V gene data show CDR1 as SNHLY and CDR2 as FYNNEI. The germline V and J ends were trimmed by 6 bases and 0 bases, with 9 bases remaining between them. The CDR3 extends over 15 amino acids. In DNA form, the CDR3 reads TGTGCCAGCAGGAGACAGATCTCTGGGGCCAACGTCCTGACTTTC. This encodes CASRRQISGANVLTF.

This clone came up many times. The CDR3: CASSRDREEKLFF. In nucleotides, the CDR3 is TGCGCCAGCAGCCGGGACAGGGAAGAAAAACTGTTTTTT. This chain links TRBV4-3 with TRBJ1-4; 9 bases are a match to TRBD1. This CDR3 has 13 amino acids. V was pared by 4 bases and J by 8 bases, with 2 bases of the junction left unmatched. CDR1 and CDR2 (germline): LGHNA, YSLEER.

Note on this clone: The identical CDR3 is also encoded by other nucleotide sequences in the sample. The V and J genes are TRBV7-2 and TRBJ1-1; D is unclear. Germline values: CDR1 SGHTA, CDR2 FQGNSA. Trimming took 3 bases from V and 3 from J, leaving 5 bases between them. CDR3 size: 12 residues. CDR3 loop: CASSFSDTEAFF. The DNA of the CDR3 is TGTGCCAGCAGCTTCTCGGACACTGAAGCTTTCTTT.

By sample share, this clone is medium-sized. The V gene is TRBV29-1, the J gene TRBJ2-3, with D hard to call. With 5 bases removed from V and 4 bases from J, the gap between germline ends came to 10 bases. CDR3 length equals 12 residues. Germline-derived CDR1 and CDR2 are SQVTM and ANQGSEA. The CDR3 loop reads CSVLVLADTQYF. The CDR3 DNA follows: TGCAGCGTTCTTGTGTTAGCAGATACGCAGTATTTT.

This clone has just a few counts. V and J are TRBV15 and TRBJ2-1, with 9 bases that match TRBD2. The CDR3 is 16 residues long. The V and J ends lost 5 bases and 5 bases, in that order; junction bases with no gene match: 10. Germline V gene lookup returns CDR1 LNHNV and CDR2 YYDKDF (reference sequence). The CDR3, as DNA: TGTGCCACCAGCTTCCCGGTTAGCGGGAGTCACAATGAGCAGTTCTTC. Protein: CATSFPVSGSHNEQFF.

The sample holds a few counts of this clone. V and J are TRBV5-1 and TRBJ1-5, with TRBD1 as a possible D gene (5 bases). The CDR3 length is 16 residues. CDR1 and CDR2 (germline): SGHRS, YFSETQ. Trimming shortened V by 4 bases and J by 0 bases, and 14 bases separated the two germline ends. The CDR3 reads CASSPTFRDSNQPQHF. The CDR3 region has the DNA TGCGCCAGCAGCCCAACCTTCAGGGATAGCAATCAGCCCCAGCATTTT.

This clone was counted a few times. This sequence joins TRBV7-2 and TRBJ2-1; 8 nucleotides align to TRBD1. The CDR3 length is 15 residues. Germline V gene lookup returns CDR1 SGHTA and CDR2 FQGNSA. After removal of 5 bases from V and 6 bases from J, the junction contained 9 bases not matched to a gene. CDR3 region: CASSDRGPSGNEQFF. The DNA of the CDR3 is TGTGCCAGCAGCGACAGGGGCCCATCGGGCAATGAGCAGTTCTTC.

V and J are TRBV5-1 and TRBJ2-2; 9 nucleotides line up with TRBD1. Germline assignment: CDR1 SGHRS and CDR2 YFSETQ. The ends lost 4 bases at V and 5 bases at J; junction bases unmatched: 6. The CDR3 has 15 residues. The CDR3 spells CASSPGQGITGELFF. CDR3 in DNA: TGCGCCAGCAGCCCCGGACAGGGGATAACCGGGGAGCTGTTTTTT.

The CDR3 DNA reads TGTGCCAGCTCACCACTCGGGACTAGCGGGACCACCGGGGAGCTGTTTTTT. It is translated as CASSPLGTSGTTGELFF. The V call is TRBV18, the J call TRBJ2-2, with TRBD2 matching 13 bases. Trimming at V came to 1 base and at J to 4 bases, leaving 3 bases not matched to a gene. CDR1 is KGHSH, CDR2 LQKENI, per germline. CDR3 length: 17 amino acids.

This clone occurred a few times. This chain uses TRBV29-1 with TRBJ2-7; 13 bases are shared with TRBD2. The CDR3 is 15 residues long. Germline-derived CDR1 and CDR2 are SQVTM and ANQGSEA. V was clipped by 4 bases and J by 1 base; unmatched bases: 4. In DNA, the CDR3 is TGCAGCGTTGTCGGACTAGCGGGAGTATCCTACGAGCAGTACTTC. This sequence encodes CSVVGLAGVSYEQYF.

This chain joins TRBV5-1 and TRBJ2-5; possible D gene TRBD2, 6 bases. V was cut by 0 bases and J by 2 bases, with 11 bases left in between. The CDR3 is 15 residues long. Germline assignment: CDR1 SGHRS and CDR2 YFSETQ. The CDR3 is CASSLGAGTQETQYF. The CDR3 DNA follows: TGCGCCAGCAGCTTGGGGGCGGGGACTCAAGAGACCCAGTACTTC.

The chain links TRBV2 to TRBJ1-5; 7 bases line up with TRBD1. The CDR3 consists of 13 residues. Looked up from germline, CDR1 is SNHLY and CDR2 is FYNNEI. Germline trimming cut 6 bases from V and 7 bases from J; bases unmatched to any gene: 6. The CDR3 reads CASRSNRGQPQHF. DNA for the CDR3: TGTGCCAGCAGGTCTAACAGGGGACAGCCCCAGCATTTT.

The table lists this clone with a few counts. This chain links TRBV7-2 with TRBJ1-1; D remains ambiguous. Germline V CDR1 and CDR2: SGHTA, FQGNSA. V lost 6 bases, J lost 1 base, and 9 bases lay in between. The CDR3 length is 13 residues. CDR3 coding DNA: TGTGCCAGCAGACAAGGCGGGAACACTGAAGCTTTCTTT. Protein: CASRQGGNTEAFF.

This clone was counted between two and nine times. The chain links TRBV4-3 to TRBJ2-1; TRBD2 might be the D (7 bases). The CDR3 spans 17 residues. From germline, CDR1 is LGHNA and CDR2 YSLEER. The V gene lost 1 base and the J gene lost 2 bases, with 15 bases spanning the gap. The CDR3 sequence: CASSQVGVRGPYNEQFF. CDR3 DNA: TGCGCCAGCAGCCAAGTCGGGGTGCGGGGGCCCTACAATGAGCAGTTCTTC.

This chain links TRBV5-4 with TRBJ2-5, with D maybe TRBD1 (6 bases). Germline CDR1 SGHNT, CDR2 YYREEE (reference sequence). The CDR3 covers 15 residues. Trimming pared 5 bases from V and 5 bases from J, leaving 19 bases between. CDR3 sequence: CASRVNLQGRETQYF. The CDR3 nucleotides read TGTGCCAGCAGGGTCAATCTACAGGGCCGGGAGACCCAGTACTTC.

This clone has only a few counts. CDR3 in DNA: TGCAGCGTGGGGATGGGACAGGGGCCCCAAGAGACCCAGTACTTC. Translated: CSVGMGQGPQETQYF. The chain recombines TRBV29-1 with TRBJ2-5, with 10 bases lining up with TRBD1. The junction had 8 bases not matched to a gene; V was cut back by 6 bases and J by 1 base. There are 15 residues in the CDR3. Germline V gives CDR1 SQVTM, CDR2 ANQGSEA.

The V and J genes are TRBV10-3 and TRBJ2-7; TRBD2 agrees at 12 bases. Germline V gene sequence: CDR1 ENHRY, CDR2 SYGVKD. The CDR3 runs 14 residues. V was clipped by 10 bases and J by 2 bases; unmatched bases: 6. The CDR3 DNA follows: TGTGCCACTGAGACTAGCGGGAGAGCCTACGAGCAGTACTTC. Its translation is CATETSGRAYEQYF.

V is TRBV5-6 and J is TRBJ2-1; D unresolved. With 0 bases removed from V and 0 bases from J, the gap between germline ends came to 13 bases. CDR1 is SGHDT, CDR2 YYEEEE, per germline. The CDR3 totals 17 residues. The chain's CDR3 is CASSLAGTKLSYNEQFF. CDR3 nucleotides: TGTGCCAGCAGCTTGGCTGGCACTAAACTCTCCTACAATGAGCAGTTCTTC.

This clone turned up a few times. The chain links TRBV9 to TRBJ2-1; TRBD2 matches 10 bases. CDR1 SGDLS and CDR2 YYNGEE come from the germline V gene. This CDR3 comprises 14 residues. V lost 0 bases to trimming and J lost 11 bases; unmatched junction nucleotides: 5. DNA for the CDR3: TGTGCCAGCAGCGTAGGGCTAGCGGGAGACAAGCAGTTCTTC. Its translation: CASSVGLAGDKQFF.

This clone appeared a few times. The J gene is TRBJ2-5, the V gene TRBV9, with 9 positions matching TRBD2. V shed 2 bases and J 4 bases; nucleotides not matched to a gene: 9. Germline CDR1 SGDLS, CDR2 YYNGEE. The CDR3 has 16 amino acids. The CDR3 nucleotides read TGTGCCAGCAGCGTGTTGGCGGGGGGGAAGGTAGAGACCCAGTACTTC. It specifies CASSVLAGGKVETQYF.